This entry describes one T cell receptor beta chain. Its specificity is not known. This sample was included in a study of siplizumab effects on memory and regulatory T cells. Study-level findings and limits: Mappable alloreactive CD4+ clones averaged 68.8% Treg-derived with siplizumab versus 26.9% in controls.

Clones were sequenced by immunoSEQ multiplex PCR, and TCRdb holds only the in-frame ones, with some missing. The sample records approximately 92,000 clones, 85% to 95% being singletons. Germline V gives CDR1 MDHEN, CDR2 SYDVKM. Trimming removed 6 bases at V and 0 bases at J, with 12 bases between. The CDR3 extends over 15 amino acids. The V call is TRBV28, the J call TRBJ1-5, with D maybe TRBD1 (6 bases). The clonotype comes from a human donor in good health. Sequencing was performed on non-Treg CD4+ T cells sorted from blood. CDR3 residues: CASRGQGNSNQPQHF. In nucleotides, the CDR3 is TGTGCCAGCAGGGGCCAGGGGAATAGCAATCAGCCCCAGCATTTT.